The clone carrying this T cell receptor (beta chain) was recorded at least ten times. Its antigen is as yet unknown. Individual cDNA molecules received unique molecular identifiers. TCRdb used MiXCR to reprocess the 5' RACE reads, holding one entry per CDR3 protein. The sample has fewer than 40,000 distinct CDR3 sequences, 5% to 6.5% seen once. The source of the sample is a study of early T cells in non-severe SARS-CoV-2 infection. Study-wide context: From unsorted whole blood, bulk RNA was sequenced, and the chains remained unpaired.

Study-wide findings and caveats: VDJdb matching, biased toward anti-spike CD8 responses, missed private and CD4 specificities.

Sequenced sample: whole blood. The sequence was obtained from an adult who was a healthcare worker with PCR-confirmed SARS-CoV-2 infection or an uninfected control (not recorded which).

The CDR3: CSAPDGGPRESQPQHF. The CDR3 region has the DNA TGCAGTGCTCCAGACGGGGGGCCAAGGGAGTCTCAGCCCCAGCATTTT. The rearrangement joins TRBV20-1 to TRBJ1-5; D may be TRBD1 (6 bases). The CDR3 spans 16 residues. Trimming cost V 5 bases and J 6 bases, with 23 bases left between them. CDR1 and CDR2 from the germline V gene are DFQATT and SNEGSKA (reference sequence).